The clone carrying this T cell receptor beta chain was picked up many times. The target antigen is unknown. From germline, CDR1 is LNHDA and CDR2 SQIVND (reference sequence). There are 16 residues in the CDR3. After removal of 6 bases from V and 0 bases from J, the junction contained 5 bases not matched to a gene. The sample belongs to a study of CD8+CD57+ T cells in acquired aplastic anemia. Study as a whole: Isolated CD4+ and CD8+ cells, once sorted, yielded DNA averaging roughly 3 ug.

General study points: Roughly 30 CD8+ CDR3 sequences occurred in both the patients and the controls.

Profiles of TCR beta VDJ and CDR3 were generated from a genomic DNA template. TCRdb called the reads again in MiXCR, with one record for every CDR3 protein. Counted here are roughly 200,000 distinct CDR3 sequences, more than 60% occurring once; the ten biggest clones make up approximately 42%. Whoever was chosen for sequencing had shown CD8+CD57+ cell expansion by flow cytometry. The diagnosis in all patients was severe acquired aplastic anemia. The source is a human donor with aplastic anemia. The V and J genes are TRBV19 and TRBJ2-6, with 7 bases matching TRBD1. The source material was sorted CD4+, CD8+, or CD8+CD57+ T cells (not recorded which) from PBMCs. The CDR3 region is CASSVTGSSGANVLTF. The CDR3 region has the DNA TGTGCCAGTAGCGTGACAGGGAGCTCTGGGGCCAACGTCCTGACTTTC. The whole variable domain, filled in from reference TRBV19 and TRBJ2-6, reads DGGITQSPKYLFRKEGQNVTLSCEQNLNHDAMYWYRQDPGQGLRLIYYSQIVNDFQKGDIAEGYSVSREKKESFPLTVTSAQKNPTAFYLCASSVTGSSGANVLTFGAGSRLTVL.